The 20 T cell receptor beta chains below were found in one sample sequenced in a study of cytomegalovirus exposure and HLA in healthy donors. The study ran its PCR with 60 Vbeta and 13 Jbeta primers. Produced via immunoSEQ multiplex PCR; TCRdb's table is partial and in-frame only. The sample includes some 220,000 clones, 77% of them seen just once. Source material: PBMCs. Receptor source: a woman aged 60-75 years in good health and CMV-seropositive.

Written as DNA, the CDR3 is TGTGCCTGGAGTATGGGGGGTTACGAGCAGTACTTC. The encoded protein is CAWSMGGYEQYF. The V gene is TRBV30, the J gene TRBJ2-7, with a weak D call TRBD2 (6 bases). Germline lookup yields CDR1 GTSNPN and CDR2 SVGIG (reference sequence). CDR3 length: 12 amino acids. V lost 2 bases, J lost 4 bases, and 9 bases lay in between.

This clone was found a few times. The chain joins TRBV7-6 to TRBJ2-1, with TRBD2 matching 10 bases. Germline CDR1 SGHVS, CDR2 FNYEAQ. Germline trimming cut 5 bases from V and 8 bases from J; bases unmatched to any gene: 6. The CDR3 runs 14 residues. The CDR3 region is CASSRDSGRDEQFF. In DNA form, the CDR3 reads TGTGCCAGCAGCCGAGACAGCGGGAGGGATGAGCAGTTCTTC.

CDR3: CASRFQREGYEQYF. In DNA form, the CDR3 reads TGTGCCAGCAGGTTTCAGCGGGAGGGCTACGAGCAGTACTTC. V gene TRBV2 combines with J gene TRBJ2-7; 10 bases are shared with TRBD2. The V and J ends lost 6 bases and 3 bases, in that order; junction bases with no gene match: 5. Germline CDR1 reads SNHLY; CDR2 reads FYNNEI. This CDR3 contains 14 residues.

This chain uses TRBV28 with TRBJ2-7; 8 bases are a match to TRBD2. Germline CDR1 and CDR2: MDHEN and SYDVKM. CDR3 length equals 15 residues. J gave up 1 base and V 5 bases, and 7 bases lay outside the gene matches. This CDR3 is CASSQESGGSYEQYF. The CDR3, as DNA: TGTGCCAGCAGTCAGGAGTCGGGAGGGTCCTACGAGCAGTACTTC.

This sequence joins TRBV29-1 and TRBJ1-1; D not resolved. The V end lost 2 bases, the J end lost 1 base, and 11 bases lay between the germline ends. The CDR3 contains 14 residues. Germline loops: CDR1 SQVTM, CDR2 ANQGSEA. The CDR3 sequence: CSVEFGLANTEAFF. The CDR3 region has the DNA TGCAGCGTTGAATTTGGACTGGCGAACACTGAAGCTTTCTTT. Full variable domain (remainder filled in from reference TRBV29-1 and TRBJ1-1): SAVISQKPSRDICQRGTSLTIQCQVDSQVTMMFWYRQQPGQSLTLIATANQGSEATYESGFVIDKFPISRPNLTFSTLTVSNMSPEDSSIYLCSVEFGLANTEAFFGQGTRLTVV.

The chain recombines TRBV7-9 with TRBJ2-1, with TRBD2 matching over 8 bases. V lost 4 bases and J lost 0; bases outside the gene matches: 11. Per germline, CDR1 SEHNR and CDR2 FQNEAQ (reference sequence). The CDR3 is 18 amino acids. The CDR3 nucleotides read TGTGCCAGCAGCTCACTCGGGGTAGCGGGGATCTCCTACAATGAGCAGTTCTTC. As protein: CASSSLGVAGISYNEQFF.

This clone came up once. This sequence joins TRBV10-3 and TRBJ2-7; 10 bases align to TRBD1. V dropped 5 bases and J dropped 7; count of bases not matched to a gene: 5. Germline CDR1 and CDR2: ENHRY and SYGVKD. This CDR3 has 13 amino acids. The CDR3 reads CAISRQGAWEQYF. The CDR3 DNA sequence: TGTGCCATCAGTCGACAGGGGGCGTGGGAGCAGTACTTC.

This clone was seen more than once but under ten times. The genes are TRBV2 and TRBJ1-5, with a tentative D call TRBD1 (5 bases). V lost 5 bases and J lost 6, with 11 bases in between. Germline values: CDR1 SNHLY, CDR2 FYNNEI. This CDR3 has 13 residues. In nucleotides, the CDR3 is TGTGCCAGCAGTCAGGGAGGAGGTCAGCCCCAGCATTTT. It translates to CASSQGGGQPQHF.

The gene calls are TRBV10-2 and TRBJ2-2; D is ambiguous. This CDR3 region has 14 residues. V gave up 5 bases and J gave up 3 bases, with 10 bases separating them. Germline assignment: CDR1 WSHSY and CDR2 SAAADI. The CDR3 loop reads CASSYLQHTGELFF. The DNA of the CDR3 is TGCGCCAGCAGTTATCTACAGCACACCGGGGAGCTGTTTTTT.

V gene TRBV30 combines with J gene TRBJ1-2; the D gene is possibly TRBD1 (6 bases). From germline, CDR1 is GTSNPN and CDR2 SVGIG (reference sequence). Trimming took off 0 bases at V and 2 bases at J, with 7 bases between the two ends. The CDR3 runs 13 residues. The CDR3 sequence: CAWSVRGNYGYTF. DNA for the CDR3: TGTGCCTGGAGTGTCAGGGGAAACTATGGCTACACCTTC.

As regards this clone: An end of the junction differs from the germline gene, which may be a read error. J is TRBJ2-7 and V is TRBV7-9, with unresolved D. Germline V gene sequence: CDR1 SEHNR, CDR2 FQNEAQ (reference sequence). The CDR3 extends over 12 amino acids. CDR3 region: CTSSNTPGFVHF. In nucleotides, the CDR3 is TGTACCAGCAGCAATACACCGGGTTTTGTGCATTTC.

This clone was seen a handful of times. This chain links TRBV28 with TRBJ1-5, with 9 positions matching TRBD1. The germline V gene encodes CDR1 MDHEN and CDR2 SYDVKM. The V gene end was trimmed by 4 bases and the J gene end by 4 bases; junction bases not matched to a gene: 8. CDR3 length: 16 residues. CDR3 bases: TGTGCCAGCAGTTCGGGACAGGGAACGAGGAATCAGCCCCAGCATTTT. This codes for CASSSGQGTRNQPQHF.

The chain uses TRBV18 and TRBJ2-7; 7 bases are shared with TRBD1. Germline V lookup: CDR1 KGHSH, CDR2 LQKENI. V shed 2 bases and J 6 bases; nucleotides not matched to a gene: 7. This CDR3 contains 14 residues. CDR3 residues: CASSPFDRVGEQYF. DNA for the CDR3: TGTGCCAGCTCACCATTCGACAGGGTGGGCGAGCAGTACTTC.

This clone appeared a single time. The chain links TRBV19 to TRBJ1-2; TRBD1 agrees at 9 bases. This CDR3 contains 16 residues. V lost 1 base, J lost 2 bases, and 5 bases stayed unmatched. Germline assignment: CDR1 LNHDA and CDR2 SQIVND (reference sequence). In nucleotides, the CDR3 is TGTGCCAGTAGTATAGGAAGGGACAGGGAGAACTATGGCTACACCTTC. It codes for CASSIGRDRENYGYTF.

The J gene is TRBJ2-2, the V gene TRBV7-3; perhaps TRBD2 as D (6 bases). The CDR3 has 14 amino acids. Germline values: CDR1 SGHTA, CDR2 FQGTGA. Trimming pared 5 bases from V and 5 bases from J, leaving 12 bases between. The CDR3 region is CASSPRLETGELFF. The CDR3 DNA sequence: TGTGCCAGCAGCCCCCGACTAGAAACCGGGGAGCTGTTTTTT.

The chain is built from TRBV27 and TRBJ1-1; no definite D call. The CDR3 length is 14 residues. V lost 2 bases, J lost 1 base, and 8 bases lay in between. From germline, CDR1 is MNHEY and CDR2 SMNVEV (reference sequence). The CDR3 bases are TGTGCCAGCAGTTTAACCGGGTCGAACACTGAAGCTTTCTTT. This translates into CASSLTGSNTEAFF.

J is TRBJ1-5 and V is TRBV2; D gene uncertain. This CDR3 region has 14 residues. The germline CDR1 and CDR2 sequences are SNHLY and FYNNEI. Trimming removed 3 bases at V and 4 bases at J, with 10 bases between. The chain's CDR3 is CASSEAGRNQPQHF. In DNA, the CDR3 is TGTGCCAGCAGTGAGGCAGGTCGAAATCAGCCCCAGCATTTT.

This clone appeared once. The chain couples TRBV7-6 to TRBJ1-3, with 9 bases aligning to TRBD1. V shed 1 base, J shed 3 bases, and the junction held 7 bases outside the gene matches. Germline V gene data show CDR1 as SGHVS and CDR2 as FNYEAQ. This CDR3 region has 17 residues. The CDR3 spells CASSLGAQGAYGNTIYF. CDR3 in DNA: TGTGCCAGCAGCTTAGGGGCACAGGGGGCGTATGGAAACACCATATATTTT.

This clone appeared a few times. V usage is TRBV2 and J usage is TRBJ2-3, with 12 bases fitting TRBD2. The length of the CDR3 is 17 residues. Trimming at V came to 3 bases and at J to 5 bases, leaving 9 bases not matched to a gene. Germline V lookup: CDR1 SNHLY, CDR2 FYNNEI. The CDR3 sequence is CASSDGLAGGFGDTQYF. The CDR3 region has the DNA TGTGCCAGCAGTGATGGTCTAGCGGGGGGGTTCGGAGATACGCAGTATTTT.

This sequence joins TRBV5-1 and TRBJ2-3; TRBD1 might be the D (6 bases). The CDR3 spans 17 residues. Trimming removed 2 bases from V and 3 bases from J, with 19 bases in between. Per the germline V gene, CDR1 is SGHRS and CDR2 is YFSETQ. The CDR3 spells CASSLPRSGARTDTQYF. The CDR3 DNA is TGCGCCAGCAGCTTACCCCGCTCAGGGGCGAGGACAGATACGCAGTATTTT.